This entry describes one T cell receptor (beta chain). Its antigen remains unidentified. V was clipped by 2 bases and J by 2 bases, with 13 bases between them. Germline lookup yields CDR1 SGHKS and CDR2 YYEKEE (reference sequence). This CDR3 comprises 15 residues. RNA, at roughly 0.45 to 1 ug, was reverse transcribed with random hexamers. Using its own MiXCR run on the immunoSEQ multiplex PCR reads, TCRdb lists one record per CDR3 protein. The sample contains 75,000 to 95,000 distinct CDR3 sequences, over 90% of which appear only once. The entry originates in a study of CD8 T cells in Susac syndrome. As for the study in general: When blood was drawn, patients with Susac syndrome were on intravenous immunoglobulin alone, on corticosteroids, or therapy-naive. Overall study results and limits: In total CD8+ repertoires, 15 to 20 Susac-specific public clones were found, and four to six in CD8+ TEMRA repertoires.

In contrast to the negatively isolated CD8+ and CD4+ T cells, TEMRA cells were FACS-enriched. Sequences were obtained from CD8+ T cells from PBMCs. This sequence originates from a human donor with Susac syndrome. The chain couples TRBV5-5 to TRBJ1-1; possible D gene TRBD1, 6 bases. The CDR3 loop reads CASSFVGHHNTEAFF. DNA of the CDR3: TGTGCCAGCAGCTTTGTGGGACACCACAACACTGAAGCTTTCTTT.